This T cell receptor (beta chain) was found in a study of cytomegalovirus exposure and HLA in healthy donors. Trimming at V came to 5 bases and at J to 3 bases, leaving 7 bases not matched to a gene. The CDR3 consists of 15 residues. Germline V lookup: CDR1 MNHNY, CDR2 SVGAGI (reference sequence). This PCR relied on a set of 60 Vbeta primers and 13 Jbeta primers. Some clones are missing from TCRdb's copy, which holds only in-frame ones; the method was immunoSEQ multiplex PCR. The table shows approximately 140,000 clones, with about 86% occurring only once. The chain combines TRBV6-6 with TRBJ1-1; 9 bases match TRBD1. The sequenced sample consisted of PBMCs. This sequence originates from a young man in good health and CMV-seronegative. This CDR3 reads CASSTIDRGYTEAFF. The CDR3 DNA sequence: TGTGCCAGCAGTACCATTGACAGGGGGTACACTGAAGCTTTCTTT.